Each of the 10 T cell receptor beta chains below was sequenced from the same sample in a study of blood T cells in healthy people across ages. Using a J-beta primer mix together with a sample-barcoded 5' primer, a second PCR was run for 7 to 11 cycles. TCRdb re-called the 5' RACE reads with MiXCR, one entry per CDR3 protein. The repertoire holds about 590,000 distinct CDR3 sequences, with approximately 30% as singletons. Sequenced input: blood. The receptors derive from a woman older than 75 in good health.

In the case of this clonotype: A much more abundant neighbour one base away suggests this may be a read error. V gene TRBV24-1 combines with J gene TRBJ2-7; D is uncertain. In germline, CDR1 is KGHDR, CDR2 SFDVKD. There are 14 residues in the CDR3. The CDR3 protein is CVTSDFGSPYEQYF. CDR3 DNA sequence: TGTGTCACCAGTGATTTCGGTTCTCCATACGAGCAGTACTTC.

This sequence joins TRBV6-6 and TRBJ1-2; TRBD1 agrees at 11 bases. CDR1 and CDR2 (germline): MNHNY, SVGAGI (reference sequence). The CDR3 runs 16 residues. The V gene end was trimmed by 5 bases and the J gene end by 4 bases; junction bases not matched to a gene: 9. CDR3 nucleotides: TGTGCCAGCAGTCTTAACCCCGGGACAGGGGGCTATGGCTACACCTTC. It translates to CASSLNPGTGGYGYTF.

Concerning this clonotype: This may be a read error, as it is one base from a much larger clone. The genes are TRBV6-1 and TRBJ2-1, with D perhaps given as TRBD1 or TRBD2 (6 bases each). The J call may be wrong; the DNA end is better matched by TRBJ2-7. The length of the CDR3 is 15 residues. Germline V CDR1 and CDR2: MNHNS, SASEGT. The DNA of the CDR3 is TGTGCCAGCAGTGGAAGGGGGGCATCGAACAATGAGCAGTACTTC. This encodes CASSGRGASNNEQYF.

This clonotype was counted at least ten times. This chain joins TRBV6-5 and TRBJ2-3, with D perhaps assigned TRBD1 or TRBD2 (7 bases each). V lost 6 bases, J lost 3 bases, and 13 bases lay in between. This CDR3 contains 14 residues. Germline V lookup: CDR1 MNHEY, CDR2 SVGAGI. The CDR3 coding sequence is TGTGCCAGCAGCCGCAGGGGGGGGACAGATACGCAGTATTTT. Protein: CASSRRGGTDTQYF.

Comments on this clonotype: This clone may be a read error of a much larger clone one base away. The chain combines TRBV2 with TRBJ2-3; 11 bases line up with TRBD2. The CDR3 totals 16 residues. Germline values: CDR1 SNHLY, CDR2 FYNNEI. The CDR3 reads CASSVPTSGGTDTRYF. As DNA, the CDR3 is TGTGCCAGCAGTGTACCTACTAGCGGGGGCACAGATACGCGGTATTTT.

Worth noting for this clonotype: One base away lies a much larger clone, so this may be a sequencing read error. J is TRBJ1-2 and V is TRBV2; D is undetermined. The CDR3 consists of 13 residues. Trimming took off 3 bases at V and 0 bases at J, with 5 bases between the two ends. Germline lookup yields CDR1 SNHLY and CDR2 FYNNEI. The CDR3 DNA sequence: TGTGCCAGCAGTGACGTCCCTAACTATGGCTACACCTTC. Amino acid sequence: CASSDVPNYGYTF.

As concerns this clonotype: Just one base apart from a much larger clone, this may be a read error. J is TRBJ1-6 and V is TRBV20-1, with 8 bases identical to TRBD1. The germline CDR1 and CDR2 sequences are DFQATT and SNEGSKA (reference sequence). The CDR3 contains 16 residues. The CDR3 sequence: CRASPGGAEGSSSLHF. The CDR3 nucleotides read TGCAGGGCCTCCCCAGGGGGCGCCGAGGGGAGTTCGTCCCTCCACTTT.

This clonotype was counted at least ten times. CDR3 DNA sequence: TGCAGTGCCGGACTAGCGGGTCGCACAGATACGCAGTATTTT. Encoded protein: CSAGLAGRTDTQYF. V is TRBV20-1 and J is TRBJ2-3; 11 nucleotides line up with TRBD2. Germline V lookup: CDR1 DFQATT, CDR2 SNEGSKA (reference sequence). J lost 1 base, V lost 6 bases, and 3 bases had no gene match. The CDR3 contains 14 residues.

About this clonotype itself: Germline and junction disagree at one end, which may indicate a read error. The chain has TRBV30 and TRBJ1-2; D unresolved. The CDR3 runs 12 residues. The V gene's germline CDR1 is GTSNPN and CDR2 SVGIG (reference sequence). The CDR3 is CARRSAGPGYTF. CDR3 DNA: TGTGCCCGGAGAAGCGCGGGTCCTGGCTACACCTTC.

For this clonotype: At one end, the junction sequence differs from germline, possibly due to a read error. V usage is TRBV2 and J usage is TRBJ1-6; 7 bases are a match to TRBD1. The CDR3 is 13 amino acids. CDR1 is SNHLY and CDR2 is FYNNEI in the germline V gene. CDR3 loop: CASKGAANSPHHF. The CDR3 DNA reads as TGTGCCAGCAAGGGGGCAGCAAATTCACCCCACCACTTT. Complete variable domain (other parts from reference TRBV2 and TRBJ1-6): EPEVTQTPSHQVTQMGQEVILRCVPISNHLYFYWYRQILGQKVEFLVSFYNNEISEKSEIFDDQFSVERPDGSNFTLKIRSTKLEDSAMYFCASKGAANSPHHFGNGTRLTVT.